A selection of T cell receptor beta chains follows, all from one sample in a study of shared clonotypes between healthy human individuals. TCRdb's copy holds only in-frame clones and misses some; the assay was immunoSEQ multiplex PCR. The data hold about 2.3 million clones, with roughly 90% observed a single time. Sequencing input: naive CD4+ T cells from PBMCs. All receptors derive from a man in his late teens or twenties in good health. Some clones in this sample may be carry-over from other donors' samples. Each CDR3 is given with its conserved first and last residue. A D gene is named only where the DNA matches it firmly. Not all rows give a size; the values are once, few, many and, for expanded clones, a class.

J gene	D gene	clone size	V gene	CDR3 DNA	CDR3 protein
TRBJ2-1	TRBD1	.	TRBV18	TGTGCCAGCTCGCCCTCGACAGGGCATGAGCAGTTCTTC	CASSPSTGHEQFF
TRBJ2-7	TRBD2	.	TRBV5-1	TGCGCCAGCAGCTTCCGGTGGCTAGCGGGAGAAAGCTACGAGCAGTACTTC	CASSFRWLAGESYEQYF
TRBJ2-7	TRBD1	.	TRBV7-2	TGTGCCAGCAGCCGGGACAGAAACTACGAGCAGTACTTC	CASSRDRNYEQYF
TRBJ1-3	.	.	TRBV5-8	TGTGCCAGCAGCTTCCCAGGAGGATCGGGAAACACCATATATTTT	CASSFPGGSGNTIYF
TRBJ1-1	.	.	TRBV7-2	TGTGCCAGCAGCTTAGAGCTTGGCTCTGAAGCTTTCTTT	CASSLELGSEAFF
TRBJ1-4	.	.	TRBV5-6	TGTGCCAGCAGCTCCAGGGCCCGTGAAAAACTGTTTTTT	CASSSRAREKLFF
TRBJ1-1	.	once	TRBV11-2	TGTGCCAGCAGTCAGGGTCGCCTGGACACTGAAGCTTTCTTT	CASSQGRLDTEAFF
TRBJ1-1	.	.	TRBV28	TGTGCCAGCAGTAGTCTAAGGGCCCCCAGGGGAGGGAACACTGAAGCTTTCTTT	CASSSLRAPRGGNTEAFF
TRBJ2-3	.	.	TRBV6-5	TGTGCCAGCAGTCAGCCCGGGGGAGGAGATACGCAGTATTTT	CASSQPGGGDTQYF
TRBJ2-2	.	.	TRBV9	TGTGCCAGCAGCGTACAGGGGAACACCGGGGAGCTGTTTTTT	CASSVQGNTGELFF
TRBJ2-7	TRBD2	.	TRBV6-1	TGTGCCAGCAGGGGACTAGCGGGAGGCGAGCAGTACTTC	CASRGLAGGEQYF
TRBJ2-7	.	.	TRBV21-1	TGTGCCAGCACGTATGAAAGGTGCGAGCAGTACTTC	CASTYERCEQYF
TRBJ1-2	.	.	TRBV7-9	TGTGCCAGCAGCGGAGGATCTGGCTACACCTTC	CASSGGSGYTF
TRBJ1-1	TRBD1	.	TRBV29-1	TGCAGCGTTGAAAGGCAGGGGGGCTTAGCTTTCTTT	CSVERQGGLAFF
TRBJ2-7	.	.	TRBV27	TGTGCCAGCAGGACCGACCGGGACAACTCCTACGAGCAGTACTTC	CASRTDRDNSYEQYF
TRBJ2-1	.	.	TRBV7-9	TGTGCCAGCAGCTCCCCCGACGGGCGCCCCTCCTACAATGAGCAGTTCTTC	CASSSPDGRPSYNEQFF
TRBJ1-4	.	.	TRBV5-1	TGCGCCAGCAGGACCGGAACCGGAGGGACTAATGAAAAACTGTTTTTT	CASRTGTGGTNEKLFF
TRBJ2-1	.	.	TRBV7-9	TGTGCCAGCAGCTGGGGCCCAGGGCGGTCCAATGAGCAGTTCTTC	CASSWGPGRSNEQFF
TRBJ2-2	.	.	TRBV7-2	TGTGCCAGCAGCTTAAACCCCACGGTTTTGACCGGGGAGCTGTTTTTT	CASSLNPTVLTGELFF
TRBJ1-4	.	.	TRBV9	TGTGCCAGCAGCGTAGACCGGGGGTTTAATGAAAAACTGTTTTTT	CASSVDRGFNEKLFF